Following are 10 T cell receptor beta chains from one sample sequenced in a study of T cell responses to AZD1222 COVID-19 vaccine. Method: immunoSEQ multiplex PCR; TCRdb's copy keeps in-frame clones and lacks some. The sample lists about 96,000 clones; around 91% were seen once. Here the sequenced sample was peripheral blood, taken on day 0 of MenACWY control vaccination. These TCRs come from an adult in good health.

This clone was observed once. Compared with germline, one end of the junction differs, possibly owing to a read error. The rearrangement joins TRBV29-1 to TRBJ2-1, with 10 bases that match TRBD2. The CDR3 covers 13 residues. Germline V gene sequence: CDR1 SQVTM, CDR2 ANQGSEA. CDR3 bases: TGCAGCGTTGTCCTAGCGGGGGAGAATGTGCAGTTCTTC. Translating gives CSVVLAGENVQFF.

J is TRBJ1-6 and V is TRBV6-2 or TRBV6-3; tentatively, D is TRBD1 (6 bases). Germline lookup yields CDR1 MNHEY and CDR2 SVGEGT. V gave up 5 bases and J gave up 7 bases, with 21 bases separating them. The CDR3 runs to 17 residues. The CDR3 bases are TGTGCCAGCAGTCTACGGGACATTGGGGCTCCGAATTCACCCCTCCACTTT. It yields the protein CASSLRDIGAPNSPLHF.

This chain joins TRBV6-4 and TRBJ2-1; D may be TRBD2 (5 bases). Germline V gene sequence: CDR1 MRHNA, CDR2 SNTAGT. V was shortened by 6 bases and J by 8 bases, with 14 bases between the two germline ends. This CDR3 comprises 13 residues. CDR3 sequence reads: CASRRVGGDEQFF. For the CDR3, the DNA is TGTGCCAGCAGACGAGTCGGAGGCGATGAGCAGTTCTTC.

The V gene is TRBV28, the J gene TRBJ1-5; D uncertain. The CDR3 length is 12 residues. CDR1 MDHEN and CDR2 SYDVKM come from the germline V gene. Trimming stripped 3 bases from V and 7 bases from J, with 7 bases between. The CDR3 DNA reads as TGTGCCAGCAGTTTCGCCTACCAGCCCCAGCATTTT. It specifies CASSFAYQPQHF. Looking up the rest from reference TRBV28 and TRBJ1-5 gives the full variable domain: DVKVTQSSRYLVKRTGEKVFLECVQDMDHENMFWYRQDPGLGLRLIYFSYDVKMKEKGDIPEGYSVSREKKERFSLILESASTNQTSMYLCASSFAYQPQHFGDGTRLSIL.

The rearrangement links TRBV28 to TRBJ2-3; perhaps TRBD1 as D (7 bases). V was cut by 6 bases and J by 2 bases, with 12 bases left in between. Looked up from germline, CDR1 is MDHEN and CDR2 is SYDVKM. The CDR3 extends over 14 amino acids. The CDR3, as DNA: TGTGCCAGCAGCGGGGGACAGTACACAGATACGCAGTATTTT. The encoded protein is CASSGGQYTDTQYF.

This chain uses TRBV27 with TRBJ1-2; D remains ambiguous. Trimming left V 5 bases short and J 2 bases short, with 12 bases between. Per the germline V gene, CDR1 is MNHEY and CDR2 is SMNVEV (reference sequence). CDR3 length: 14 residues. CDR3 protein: CASSPRERNYGYTF. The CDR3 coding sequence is TGTGCCAGCAGTCCCCGGGAGCGGAACTATGGCTACACCTTC.

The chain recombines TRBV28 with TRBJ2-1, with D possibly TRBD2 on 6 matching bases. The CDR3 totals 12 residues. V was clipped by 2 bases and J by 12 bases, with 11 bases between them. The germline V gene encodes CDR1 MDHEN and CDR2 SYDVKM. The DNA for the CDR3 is TGTGCCAGCAGTTTAAGCGGGTTTGGGCAGTTCTTC. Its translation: CASSLSGFGQFF.

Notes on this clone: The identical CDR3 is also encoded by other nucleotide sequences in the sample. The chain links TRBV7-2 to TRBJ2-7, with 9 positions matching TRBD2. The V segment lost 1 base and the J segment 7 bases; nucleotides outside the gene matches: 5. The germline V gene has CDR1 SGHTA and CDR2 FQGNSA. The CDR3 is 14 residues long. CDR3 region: CASSLVAGGREQYF. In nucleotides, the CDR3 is TGTGCCAGCAGCTTAGTCGCGGGGGGGCGGGAGCAGTACTTC.

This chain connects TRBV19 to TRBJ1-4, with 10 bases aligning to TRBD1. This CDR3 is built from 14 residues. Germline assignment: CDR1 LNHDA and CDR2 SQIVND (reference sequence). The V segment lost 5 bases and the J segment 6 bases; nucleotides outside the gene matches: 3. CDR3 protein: CASSSGTGDEKLFF. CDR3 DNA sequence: TGTGCCAGTAGTTCTGGGACAGGGGATGAAAAACTGTTTTTT.

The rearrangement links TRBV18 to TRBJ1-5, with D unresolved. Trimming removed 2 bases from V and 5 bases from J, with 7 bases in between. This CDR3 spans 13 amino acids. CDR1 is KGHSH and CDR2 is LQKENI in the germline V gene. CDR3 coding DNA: TGTGCCAGCTCACCAGGGGAAGATCAGCCCCAGCATTTT. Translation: CASSPGEDQPQHF.